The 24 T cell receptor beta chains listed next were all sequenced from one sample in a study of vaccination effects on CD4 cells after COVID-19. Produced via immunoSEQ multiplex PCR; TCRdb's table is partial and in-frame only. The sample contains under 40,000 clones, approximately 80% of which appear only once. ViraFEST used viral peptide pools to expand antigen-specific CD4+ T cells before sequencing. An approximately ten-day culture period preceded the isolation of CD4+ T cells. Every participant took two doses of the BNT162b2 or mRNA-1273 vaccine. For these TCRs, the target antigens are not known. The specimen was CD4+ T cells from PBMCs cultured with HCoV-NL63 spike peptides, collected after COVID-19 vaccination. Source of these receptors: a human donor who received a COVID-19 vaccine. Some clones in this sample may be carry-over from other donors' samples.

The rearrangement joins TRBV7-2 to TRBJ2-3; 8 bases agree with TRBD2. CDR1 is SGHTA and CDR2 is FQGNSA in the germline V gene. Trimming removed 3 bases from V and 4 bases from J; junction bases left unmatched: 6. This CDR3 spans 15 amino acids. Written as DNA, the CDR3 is TGTGCCAGCAGCTTTCCAGCGGGGGTGGCAGATACGCAGTATTTT. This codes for CASSFPAGVADTQYF. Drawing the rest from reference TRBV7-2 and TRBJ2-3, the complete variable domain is GAGVSQSPSNKVTEKGKDVELRCDPISGHTALYWYRQSLGQGLEFLIYFQGNSAPDKSGLPSDRFSAERTGGSVSTLTIQRTQQEDSAVYLCASSFPAGVADTQYFGPGTRLTVL.

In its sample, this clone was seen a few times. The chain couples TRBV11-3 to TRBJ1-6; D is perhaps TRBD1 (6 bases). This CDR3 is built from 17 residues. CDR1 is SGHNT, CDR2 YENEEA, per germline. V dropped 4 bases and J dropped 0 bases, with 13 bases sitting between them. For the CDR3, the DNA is TGTGCCAGCAGCTCCCCACAGGGCAGCTCCTATAATTCACCCCTCCACTTT. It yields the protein CASSSPQGSSYNSPLHF.

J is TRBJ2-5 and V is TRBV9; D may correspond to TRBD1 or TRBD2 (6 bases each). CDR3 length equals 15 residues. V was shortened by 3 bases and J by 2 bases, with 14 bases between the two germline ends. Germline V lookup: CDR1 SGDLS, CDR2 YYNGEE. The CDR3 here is CASSGGGTQQETQYF. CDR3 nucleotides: TGTGCCAGCAGCGGAGGGGGGACACAACAAGAGACCCAGTACTTC.

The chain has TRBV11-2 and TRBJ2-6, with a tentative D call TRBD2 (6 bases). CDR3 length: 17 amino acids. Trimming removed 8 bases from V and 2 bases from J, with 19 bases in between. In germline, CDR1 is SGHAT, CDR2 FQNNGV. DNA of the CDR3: TGTGCCAGCGATCAGGGAGGTAATCGGGCTGGGGCCAACGTCCTGACTTTC. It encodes CASDQGGNRAGANVLTF.

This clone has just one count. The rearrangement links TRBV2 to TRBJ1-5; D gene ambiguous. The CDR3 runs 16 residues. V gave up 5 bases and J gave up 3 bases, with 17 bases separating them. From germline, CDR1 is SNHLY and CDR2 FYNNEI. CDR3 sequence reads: CASSRRGGNTNQPQHF. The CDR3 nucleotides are TGTGCCAGCAGTAGACGAGGAGGGAATACCAATCAGCCCCAGCATTTT.

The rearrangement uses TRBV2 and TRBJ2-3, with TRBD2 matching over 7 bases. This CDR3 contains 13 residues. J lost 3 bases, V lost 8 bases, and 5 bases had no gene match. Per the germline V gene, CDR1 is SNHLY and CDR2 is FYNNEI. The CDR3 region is CASWWGGTDTQYF. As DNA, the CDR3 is TGTGCCAGCTGGTGGGGGGGGACAGATACGCAGTATTTT. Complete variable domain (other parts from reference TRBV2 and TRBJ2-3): EPEVTQTPSHQVTQMGQEVILRCVPISNHLYFYWYRQILGQKVEFLVSFYNNEISEKSEIFDDQFSVERPDGSNFTLKIRSTKLEDSAMYFCASWWGGTDTQYFGPGTRLTVL.

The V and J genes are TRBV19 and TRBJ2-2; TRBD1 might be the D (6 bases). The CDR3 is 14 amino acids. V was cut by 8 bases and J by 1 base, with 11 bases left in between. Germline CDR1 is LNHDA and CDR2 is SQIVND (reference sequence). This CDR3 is CASLGHMNTGELFF. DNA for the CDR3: TGTGCCAGTTTGGGACACATGAACACCGGGGAGCTGTTTTTT. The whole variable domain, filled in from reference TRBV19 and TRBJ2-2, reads DGGITQSPKYLFRKEGQNVTLSCEQNLNHDAMYWYRQDPGQGLRLIYYSQIVNDFQKGDIAEGYSVSREKKESFPLTVTSAQKNPTAFYLCASLGHMNTGELFFGEGSRLTVL.

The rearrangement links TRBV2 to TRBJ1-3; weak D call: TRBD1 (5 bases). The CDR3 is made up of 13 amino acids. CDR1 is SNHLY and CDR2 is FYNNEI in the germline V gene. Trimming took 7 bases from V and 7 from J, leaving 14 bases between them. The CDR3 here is CASTLMGVNTIYF. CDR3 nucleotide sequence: TGTGCCAGCACCCTAATGGGGGTCAACACCATATATTTT.

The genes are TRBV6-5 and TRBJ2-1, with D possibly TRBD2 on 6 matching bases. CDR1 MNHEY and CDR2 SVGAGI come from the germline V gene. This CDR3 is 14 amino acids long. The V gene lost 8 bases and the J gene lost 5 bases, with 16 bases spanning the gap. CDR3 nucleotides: TGTGCCAGCCACCGGGACTCCCAGGACAATGAGCAGTTCTTC. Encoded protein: CASHRDSQDNEQFF.

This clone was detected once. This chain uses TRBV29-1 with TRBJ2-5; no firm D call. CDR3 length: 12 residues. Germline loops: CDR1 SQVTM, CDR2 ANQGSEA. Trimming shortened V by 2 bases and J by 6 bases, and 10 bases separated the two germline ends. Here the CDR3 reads CSVEIGPQTQYF. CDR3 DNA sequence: TGCAGCGTTGAAATAGGGCCGCAGACCCAGTACTTC.

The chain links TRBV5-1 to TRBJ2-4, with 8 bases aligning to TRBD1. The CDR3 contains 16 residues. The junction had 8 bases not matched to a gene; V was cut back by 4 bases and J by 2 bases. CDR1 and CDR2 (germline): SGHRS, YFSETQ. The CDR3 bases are TGCGCCAGCAGCGGTGATACAGGGGGTTCCAAAAACATTCAGTACTTC. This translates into CASSGDTGGSKNIQYF. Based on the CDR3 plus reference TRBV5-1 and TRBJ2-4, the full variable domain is KAGVTQTPRYLIKTRGQQVTLSCSPISGHRSVSWYQQTPGQGLQFLFEYFSETQRNKGNFPGRFSGRQFSNSRSEMNVSTLELGDSALYLCASSGDTGGSKNIQYFGAGTRLSVL.

CDR3 sequence: CASSPRRGRSTDTQYF. In DNA, the CDR3 is TGTGCCAGCAGCCCGCGCCGGGGGAGAAGCACAGATACGCAGTATTTT. This chain joins TRBV3-1 (or the pseudogene TRBV3-2) and TRBJ2-3; D perhaps matches TRBD2 (6 bases). Trimming took off 4 bases at V and 0 bases at J, with 14 bases between the two ends. CDR3 length: 16 residues. CDR1 and CDR2 (germline): LGHDT, YNNKEL (reference sequence).

The CDR3 here is CASRYRRDYEQYV. CDR3 DNA sequence: TGTGCCAGCAGATACAGGAGGGACTACGAGCAGTACGTC. This sequence joins TRBV6-6 and TRBJ2-7, with a weak D call TRBD2 (6 bases). Looked up from germline, CDR1 is MNHNY and CDR2 is SVGAGI (reference sequence). This CDR3 comprises 13 residues. V was trimmed by 6 bases and J by 3 bases, leaving 12 bases between them.

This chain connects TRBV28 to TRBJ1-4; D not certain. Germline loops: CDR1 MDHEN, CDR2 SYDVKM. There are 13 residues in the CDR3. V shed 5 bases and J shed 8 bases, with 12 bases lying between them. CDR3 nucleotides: TGTGCCAGCAGTCTTTACGGGTTCGAAAAACTGTTTTTT. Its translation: CASSLYGFEKLFF.

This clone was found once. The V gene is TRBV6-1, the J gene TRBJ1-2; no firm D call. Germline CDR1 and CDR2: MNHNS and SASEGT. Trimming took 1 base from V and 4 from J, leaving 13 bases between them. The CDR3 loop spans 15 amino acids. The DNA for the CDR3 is TGTGCCAGCAGTGAAGGCGGAATCGAACTCTATGGCTACACCTTC. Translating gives CASSEGGIELYGYTF.

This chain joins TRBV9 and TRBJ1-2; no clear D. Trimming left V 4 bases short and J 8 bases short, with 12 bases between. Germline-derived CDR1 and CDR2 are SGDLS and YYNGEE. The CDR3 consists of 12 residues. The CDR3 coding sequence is TGTGCCAGCAGCCCCGCGAGCAAAGGCTACACCTTC. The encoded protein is CASSPASKGYTF.

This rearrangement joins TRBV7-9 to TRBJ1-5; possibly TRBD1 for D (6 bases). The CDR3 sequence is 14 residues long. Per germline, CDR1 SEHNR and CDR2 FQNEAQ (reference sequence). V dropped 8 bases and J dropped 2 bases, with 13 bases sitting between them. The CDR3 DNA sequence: TGTGCCAGCGTCAACTCAGGGGGCAATCAGCCCCAGCATTTT. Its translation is CASVNSGGNQPQHF.

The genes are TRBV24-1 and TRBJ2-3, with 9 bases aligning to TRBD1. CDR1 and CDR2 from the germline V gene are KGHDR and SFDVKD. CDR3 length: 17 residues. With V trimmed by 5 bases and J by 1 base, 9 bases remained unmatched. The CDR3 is CATSAATGTGRTDTQYF. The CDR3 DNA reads TGTGCCACCAGTGCCGCGACCGGGACAGGGCGCACAGATACGCAGTATTTT.

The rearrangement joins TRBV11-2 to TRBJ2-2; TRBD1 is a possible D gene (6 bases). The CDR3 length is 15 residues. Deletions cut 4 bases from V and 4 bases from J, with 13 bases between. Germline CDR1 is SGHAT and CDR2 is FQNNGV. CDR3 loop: CASSSTGPLTGELFF. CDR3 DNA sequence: TGTGCCAGCAGCTCGACAGGACCGCTCACCGGGGAGCTGTTTTTT.

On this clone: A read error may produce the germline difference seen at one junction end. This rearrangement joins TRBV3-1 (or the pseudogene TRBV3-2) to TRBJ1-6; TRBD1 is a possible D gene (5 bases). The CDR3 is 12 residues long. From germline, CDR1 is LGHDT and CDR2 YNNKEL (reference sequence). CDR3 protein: CVSSQEFRDLHF. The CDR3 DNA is TGTGTCAGCAGCCAAGAATTCAGGGACCTCCACTTT.

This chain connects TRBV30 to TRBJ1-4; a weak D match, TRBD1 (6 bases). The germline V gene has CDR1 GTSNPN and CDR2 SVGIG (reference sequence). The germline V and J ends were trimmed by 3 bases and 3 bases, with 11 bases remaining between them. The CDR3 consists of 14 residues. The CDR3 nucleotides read TGTGCCTGGAGCATGGACAGTCCTAATGAAAAACTGTTTTTT. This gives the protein CAWSMDSPNEKLFF.

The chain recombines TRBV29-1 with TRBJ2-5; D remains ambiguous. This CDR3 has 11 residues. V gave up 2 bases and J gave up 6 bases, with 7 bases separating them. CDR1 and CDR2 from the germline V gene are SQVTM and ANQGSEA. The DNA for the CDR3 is TGCAGCGTTGAATCCCCCCAGACCCAGTACTTC. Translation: CSVESPQTQYF. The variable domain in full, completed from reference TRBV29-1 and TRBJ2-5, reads SAVISQKPSRDICQRGTSLTIQCQVDSQVTMMFWYRQQPGQSLTLIATANQGSEATYESGFVIDKFPISRPNLTFSTLTVSNMSPEDSSIYLCSVESPQTQYFGPGTRLLVL.

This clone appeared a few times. The CDR3 spells CAIMAVANTGELFF. The CDR3, as DNA: TGTGCCATCATGGCAGTCGCGAACACCGGGGAGCTGTTTTTT. This chain links TRBV10-3 with TRBJ2-2, with D unclear. CDR1 is ENHRY, CDR2 SYGVKD, per germline. This CDR3 is 14 amino acids long. Trimming took 7 bases from V and 0 from J, leaving 9 bases between them.

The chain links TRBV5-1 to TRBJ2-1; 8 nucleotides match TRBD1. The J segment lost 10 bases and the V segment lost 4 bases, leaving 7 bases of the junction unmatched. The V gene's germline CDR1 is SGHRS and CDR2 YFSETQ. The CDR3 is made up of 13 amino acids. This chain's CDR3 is CASSRTGSHEQFF. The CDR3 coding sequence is TGCGCCAGCAGCCGGACAGGGAGTCACGAGCAGTTCTTC.